This paragraph covers one T cell receptor (beta chain) sequence. Antigen: not known. It may be a read error: a sequence one base away is much more abundant. This CDR3 fails to terminate in the conserved phenylalanine or tryptophan, so it likely reflects a read error. With a duration under 2 months, the hyperthyroidism was newly diagnosed in patients aged 18 to 65. Thyroid ultrasound, orbital computed tomography, clinical symptoms, and serum thyroxine and TRAb underpinned diagnoses. The data are from a study of T cells in Graves' hyperthyroidism and ophthalmopathy. The source material, RNA transcripts, was used to amplify TCR beta CDR3 regions. An initial round of RT-PCR targeting the TCR CDR3 relied on the HTBI primer set. TCRdb analysed the multiplex PCR reads with MiXCR anew, one entry per CDR3 protein. This table has about 840,000 distinct CDR3 sequences, around 38% appearing once. Study-level findings and limits: Ophthalmopathy cases were set apart from stable hyperthyroidism by a 13 V-J model.

The sequencing sample was made of blood. This TCR was recovered from a young man with Graves' hyperthyroidism.

The CDR3 nucleotides read TGTGCCAGCAGTTTGACTAGGAATGGCTACACCCTC. Residues: CASSLTRNGYTL. The chain uses TRBV12-3 or TRBV12-4 and TRBJ1-2; D unresolved. V was shortened by 3 bases and J by 6 bases, with 8 bases between the two germline ends. The CDR3 contains 12 residues.